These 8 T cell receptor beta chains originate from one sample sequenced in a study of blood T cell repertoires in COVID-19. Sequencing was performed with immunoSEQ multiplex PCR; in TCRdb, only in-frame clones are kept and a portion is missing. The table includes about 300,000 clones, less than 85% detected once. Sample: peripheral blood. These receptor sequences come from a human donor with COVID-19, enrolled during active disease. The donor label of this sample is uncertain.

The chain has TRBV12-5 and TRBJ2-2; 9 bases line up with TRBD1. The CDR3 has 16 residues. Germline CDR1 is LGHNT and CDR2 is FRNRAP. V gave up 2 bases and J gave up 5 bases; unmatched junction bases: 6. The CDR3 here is CASGLSDRGYTGELFF. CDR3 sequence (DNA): TGTGCTAGTGGTTTGAGCGACAGGGGGTATACCGGGGAGCTGTTTTTT.

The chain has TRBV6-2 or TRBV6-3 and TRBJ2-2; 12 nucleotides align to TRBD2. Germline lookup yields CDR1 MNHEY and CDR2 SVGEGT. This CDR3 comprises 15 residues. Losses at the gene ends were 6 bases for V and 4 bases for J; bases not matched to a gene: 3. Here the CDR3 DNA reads TGTGCCAGCAGCCCGACTAGCGGGAGCACCGGGGAGCTGTTTTTT. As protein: CASSPTSGSTGELFF.

CDR3 sequence: CASSLHPGLAGLPYEQYF. The CDR3 bases are TGTGCCAGCAGTCTACATCCGGGACTAGCGGGACTTCCCTACGAGCAGTACTTC. This chain uses TRBV28 with TRBJ2-7; TRBD2 matches at 13 bases. V lost 5 bases to trimming and J lost 2 bases; unmatched junction nucleotides: 12. The germline CDR1 and CDR2 sequences are MDHEN and SYDVKM. CDR3 length equals 18 residues.

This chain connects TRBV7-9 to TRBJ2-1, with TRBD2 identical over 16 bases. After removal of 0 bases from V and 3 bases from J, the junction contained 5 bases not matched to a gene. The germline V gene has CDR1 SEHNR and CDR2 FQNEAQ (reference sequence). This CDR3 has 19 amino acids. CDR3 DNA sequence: TGTGCCAGCAGCTTAGCAGGGGGGACTAGCGGGAGGGTCTACAATGAGCAGTTCTTC. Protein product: CASSLAGGTSGRVYNEQFF.

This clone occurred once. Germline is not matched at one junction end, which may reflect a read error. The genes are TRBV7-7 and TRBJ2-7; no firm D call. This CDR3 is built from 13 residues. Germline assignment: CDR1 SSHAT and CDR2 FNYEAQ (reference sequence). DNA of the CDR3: TGTGCTAGCAGCTTAGACACCACCTACGAGCAGTACTTC. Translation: CASSLDTTYEQYF.

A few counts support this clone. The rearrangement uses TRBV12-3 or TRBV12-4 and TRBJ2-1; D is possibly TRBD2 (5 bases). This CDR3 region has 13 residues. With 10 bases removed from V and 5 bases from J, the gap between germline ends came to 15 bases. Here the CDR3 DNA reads TGTGCCAATGCCTTAGCCGGGGACAATGAGCAGTTCTTC. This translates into CANALAGDNEQFF.

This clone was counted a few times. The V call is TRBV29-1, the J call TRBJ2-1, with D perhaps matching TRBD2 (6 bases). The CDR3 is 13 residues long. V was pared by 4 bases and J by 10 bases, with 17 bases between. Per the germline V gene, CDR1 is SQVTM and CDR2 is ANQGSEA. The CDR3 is CSVVWDSALEQFF. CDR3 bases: TGCAGCGTTGTTTGGGACTCGGCCTTAGAGCAGTTCTTC.

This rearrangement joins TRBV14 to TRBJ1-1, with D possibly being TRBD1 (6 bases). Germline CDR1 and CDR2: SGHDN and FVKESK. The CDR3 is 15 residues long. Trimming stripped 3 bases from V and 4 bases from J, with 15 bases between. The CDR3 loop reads CASSQQQGSGTEAFF. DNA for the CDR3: TGTGCCAGCAGCCAGCAACAGGGAAGTGGCACTGAAGCTTTCTTT.